The rows below give T cell receptor beta chains drawn from one sample of a study of cytomegalovirus exposure and HLA in healthy donors. The assay was immunoSEQ multiplex PCR, and TCRdb's table has in-frame clones only and misses some. Among 150,000 to 160,000 clones listed, 65% to 80% were seen once. Sequenced: PBMCs. These receptors were taken from a man aged 18 to 29 in good health and CMV-seronegative. CDR3s include the opening cysteine and the closing phenylalanine or tryptophan. The order of the fields is D gene, V gene, J gene, clone size, CDR3 DNA, CDR3 protein. D genes are given only for firm matches. A clone size is listed for some rows: how often the clone was seen (once, few, many), or a class if it is expanded.

D: TRBD1; V: TRBV6-5; J: TRBJ1-3; size: -; DNA: TGTGCCAGCGGACAGGGGGCGGGAGGAAACACCATATATTTT; CDR3: CASGQGAGGNTIYF
D: TRBD2; V: TRBV7-7; J: TRBJ2-1; size: -; DNA: TGTGCCAGCAGCAACCGACTAGCGGGGGGCAAAAATGAGCAGTTCTTC; CDR3: CASSNRLAGGKNEQFF
D: TRBD1; V: TRBV6-5; J: TRBJ2-3; size: -; DNA: TGTGCCAGCAGTGCCCTCACAGGGGCGCAGTATTTT; CDR3: CASSALTGAQYF
D: -; V: TRBV18; J: TRBJ1-2; size: -; DNA: TGTGCCAGCTCACCTGAGTCGGTTTTACCGGGGGGCTACACCTTC; CDR3: CASSPESVLPGGYTF
D: TRBD1; V: TRBV6-1; J: TRBJ2-1; size: -; DNA: TGTGCCACTCTACAGGGGACCTACAATGAGCAGTTCTTC; CDR3: CATLQGTYNEQFF
D: TRBD2; V: TRBV11-2; J: TRBJ2-1; size: -; DNA: TGTGCCAGCAGCTTAAGACTAGCGGGTATCTACAATGAGCAGTTCTTC; CDR3: CASSLRLAGIYNEQFF
D: -; V: TRBV7-9; J: TRBJ1-2; size: few; DNA: TGTGCCAGCAGCTTACTCCCGGGACAATTTAACTATGGCTACACCTTC; CDR3: CASSLLPGQFNYGYTF
D: TRBD1; V: TRBV7-2; J: TRBJ1-2; size: -; DNA: TGTGCCAGCAGCCCAGGACAGGGGATCTATGGCTACACCTTC; CDR3: CASSPGQGIYGYTF
D: -; V: TRBV15; J: TRBJ1-5; size: few; DNA: TGTGCCACCAGCATTTCCGAGGTTCAGCCCCAGCATTTT; CDR3: CATSISEVQPQHF
D: -; V: TRBV6-5; J: TRBJ1-1; size: -; DNA: TGTGCCAGCAGTTACTTCCTCGTTCCGGACACTGAAGCTTTCTTT; CDR3: CASSYFLVPDTEAFF
D: -; V: TRBV5-4; J: TRBJ1-4; size: -; DNA: TGTGCCAGCAGCTTGAGGGGTGAAAAACTGTTTTTT; CDR3: CASSLRGEKLFF
D: -; V: TRBV6-5; J: TRBJ2-3; size: -; DNA: TGTGCCAGCAGTTACGGCAGAACTACTAGCACAGATACGCAGTATTTT; CDR3: CASSYGRTTSTDTQYF
D: TRBD1; V: TRBV5-1; J: TRBJ2-3; size: once; DNA: TGCGCCAGCACTGATCCCGGACAGGGGCCCGGATATACGCAGTATTTT; CDR3: CASTDPGQGPGYTQYF
D: -; V: TRBV5-1; J: TRBJ2-1; size: -; DNA: TGCGCCAGCACCCAAGGGTCTAGCATCCATGAGCAGTTCTTC; CDR3: CASTQGSSIHEQFF
D: TRBD1; V: TRBV7-9; J: TRBJ1-2; size: many; DNA: TGTGCCAGCAGCTTAGGCTCCGGGACAGCCTTGGGAGGCTACACCTTC; CDR3: CASSLGSGTALGGYTF
D: -; V: TRBV13; J: TRBJ1-1; size: -; DNA: TGTGCCAGCAGCCTTTTAGGGAGCGAAGCTTTCTTT; CDR3: CASSLLGSEAFF
D: -; V: TRBV5-1; J: TRBJ2-5; size: -; DNA: TGCGCCAGCAGCTTGGAGGGAGGGGGGCGAGAGACCCAGTACTTC; CDR3: CASSLEGGGRETQYF
D: -; V: TRBV14; J: TRBJ1-1; size: -; DNA: TGTGCCAGCAGCCTCTTAGGCAGGGGCGGCACTGAAGCTTTCTTT; CDR3: CASSLLGRGGTEAFF
D: -; V: TRBV5-1; J: TRBJ2-7; size: -; DNA: TGCGCCAGCAGCCAATCCCGGACTTTAACCGAGCAGTACTTC; CDR3: CASSQSRTLTEQYF
D: TRBD2; V: TRBV27; J: TRBJ2-7; size: -; DNA: TGTGCCAGCAGTTTAGGCCCGGGGGGGGTCTACGAGCAGTACTTC; CDR3: CASSLGPGGVYEQYF
D: TRBD1; V: TRBV4-1; J: TRBJ2-1; size: -; DNA: TGCGCCAGCAGCTACCGACCGACAGGGGGCACAGACAATGAGCAGTTCTTC; CDR3: CASSYRPTGGTDNEQFF
D: -; V: TRBV29-1; J: TRBJ1-1; size: -; DNA: TGCAGCGTTGATCTCCGAGAGGGGCGAGGGAGGAGCACTGAAGCTTTCTTT; CDR3: CSVDLREGRGRSTEAFF
D: -; V: TRBV9; J: TRBJ2-2; size: -; DNA: TGTGCCAGCAGCGTACCGTCCAAAGCGGCGAACACCGGGGAGCTGTTTTTT; CDR3: CASSVPSKAANTGELFF
D: -; V: TRBV4-1; J: TRBJ1-4; size: -; DNA: TGCGCCAGCAGCCGGGGGGGGTTTGGTGCGACTAATGAAAAACTGTTTTTT; CDR3: CASSRGGFGATNEKLFF
D: TRBD2; V: TRBV2; J: TRBJ2-1; size: -; DNA: TGTGCCAGCAGTGAAGACCCTAGCGGGGGGATAATCAATGAGCAGTTCTTC; CDR3: CASSEDPSGGIINEQFF
D: -; V: TRBV5-8; J: TRBJ1-5; size: -; DNA: TGTGCCAGCAGCTTGGGACAGTATAGCAATCAGCCCCAGCATTTT; CDR3: CASSLGQYSNQPQHF
D: TRBD2; V: TRBV19; J: TRBJ2-2; size: -; DNA: TGTGCCAGTAGCCCGAAGGGAGGGGCCGGGGAGCTGTTTTTT; CDR3: CASSPKGGAGELFF
D: -; V: TRBV28; J: TRBJ2-2; size: -; DNA: TGTGCCAGCAGCCTGGGGGGGACAGGAGGGACCGGGGAGCTGTTTTTT; CDR3: CASSLGGTGGTGELFF
D: TRBD1; V: TRBV11-2; J: TRBJ1-2; size: -; DNA: TGTGCCAGCAGCCCAATGCAGGGGGCTAACTATGGCTACACCTTC; CDR3: CASSPMQGANYGYTF
D: -; V: TRBV5-4; J: TRBJ2-1; size: -; DNA: TGTGCCAGCAGTGTGGGCAGGGTGGTTCCCCACAATGAGCAGTTCTTC; CDR3: CASSVGRVVPHNEQFF
D: TRBD2; V: TRBV6-6; J: TRBJ2-3; size: -; DNA: TGTGCCAGCAGTTACTCGCCAGCGGGGGACACAGATACGCAGTATTTT; CDR3: CASSYSPAGDTDTQYF
D: -; V: TRBV2; J: TRBJ1-2; size: -; DNA: TGTGCCAGCAGCACAGGGACTACGTATGGCTACACCTTC; CDR3: CASSTGTTYGYTF
D: -; V: TRBV5-4; J: TRBJ2-1; size: -; DNA: TGTGCCAGCAGCTTGCGTGGCGGGACTTTCTACAATGAGCAGTTCTTC; CDR3: CASSLRGGTFYNEQFF
D: TRBD1; V: TRBV11-3; J: TRBJ2-7; size: -; DNA: TGTGCCAGCAGTAAAACAGGGGGCCGATCCTACGAGCAGTACTTC; CDR3: CASSKTGGRSYEQYF
D: TRBD1; V: TRBV5-1; J: TRBJ1-1; size: -; DNA: TGCGCCAGCAGCACCGGACAGGGTACTGAAGCTTTCTTT; CDR3: CASSTGQGTEAFF
D: -; V: TRBV28; J: TRBJ1-4; size: -; DNA: TGTGCCAGCAGTTCACCCCAAACTGCGGGTCCGCGAGAAAAACTGTTTTTT; CDR3: CASSSPQTAGPREKLFF
D: TRBD2; V: TRBV7-2; J: TRBJ2-3; size: -; DNA: TGTGCCAGCAGCTTAGTGTTCGGGGAAGCGGGGGGGCAGACAGATACGCAGTATTTT; CDR3: CASSLVFGEAGGQTDTQYF
D: TRBD2; V: TRBV18; J: TRBJ2-1; size: once; DNA: TGTGCCACCTCCACGTCGCGGGGGGCCGTATACAATGAGCAGTTCTTC; CDR3: CATSTSRGAVYNEQFF
D: -; V: TRBV2; J: TRBJ1-2; size: few; DNA: TGTGCCAGCAGTGAGAGAGGAAGAAACTATGGCTACACCTTC; CDR3: CASSERGRNYGYTF
D: TRBD1; V: TRBV7-7; J: TRBJ2-7; size: -; DNA: TGTGCTAGCAGCCTACACCCGCCAGGGGGACAGGGTTTCGACGAGCAGTACTTC; CDR3: CASSLHPPGGQGFDEQYF
D: -; V: TRBV19; J: TRBJ1-5; size: -; DNA: TGTGCCAGTAGGCGAAGCGGGGGGGACGGTCAGCCCCAGCATTTT; CDR3: CASRRSGGDGQPQHF
D: -; V: TRBV6-4; J: TRBJ1-2; size: -; DNA: TGTGCCAGCCGAGGGAGCAACTATGGCTACACCTTC; CDR3: CASRGSNYGYTF
D: TRBD2; V: TRBV9; J: TRBJ2-3; size: -; DNA: TGTGCCAGCAGCCACTTGACGACTAGCGGGGGGATAGATACGCAGTATTTT; CDR3: CASSHLTTSGGIDTQYF
D: TRBD1; V: TRBV4-1; J: TRBJ2-3; size: -; DNA: TGCGCCAGCAGCCCGGGACAGACTAGCACAGATACGCAGTATTTT; CDR3: CASSPGQTSTDTQYF
D: TRBD1; V: TRBV5-1; J: TRBJ1-1; size: once; DNA: TGCGCCAGCAGCTTGTCGGTGGGACAGGGTACGGTTGAAGCTTTCTTT; CDR3: CASSLSVGQGTVEAFF
D: -; V: TRBV7-2; J: TRBJ1-2; size: -; DNA: TGTGCCAGCAGCAAGGACAGTTCTACGAACTATGGCTACACCTTC; CDR3: CASSKDSSTNYGYTF
D: -; V: TRBV30; J: TRBJ2-5; size: -; DNA: TGTGCCTGGAGGCCAGGGGTCAGGGAGCAGTACTTC; CDR3: CAWRPGVREQYF
D: -; V: TRBV28; J: TRBJ1-2; size: -; DNA: TGTGCCAGCAGTTTATTAAGCGCGCGGGAGGGCGATGGCTACACCTTC; CDR3: CASSLLSAREGDGYTF
D: -; V: TRBV11-2; J: TRBJ2-6; size: -; DNA: TGTGCCAGCAGTCCGCGGGACAGCCGTTTCTCTGGGGCCAACGGCCTGACTTTC; CDR3: CASSPRDSRFSGANGLTF
D: -; V: TRBV5-6; J: TRBJ1-1; size: -; DNA: TGTGCCAGCAGCGAGACCACAGGGTCGCCCCCGGACACTGAAGCTTTCTTT; CDR3: CASSETTGSPPDTEAFF
D: TRBD1; V: TRBV30; J: TRBJ2-6; size: few; DNA: TGTGCCTGGAGGACAGGGGATTCTGGGGCCAACGGCCTGACTTTC; CDR3: CAWRTGDSGANGLTF